These 15 T cell receptor beta chains were all obtained from the same sample, sequenced in a study of cytomegalovirus exposure and HLA in healthy donors (dated by TCRdb to about 2017). Receptor libraries were prepared by the immunoSEQ multiplex PCR assay. A mixture of 60 forward primers for TCR Vbeta segments and 13 reverse primers for TCR Jbeta segments was used in the multiplex PCR. TCRdb stores this immuneACCESS table with in-frame sequences only. Part of the clones is absent; in the studies checked, under half of the shortfall reflects unresolved V genes, and no reason is known for the rest. The sample has 200,000 to 250,000 clones on record, more than 60% of them singletons. The ten top clones hold 1.5% to 2% of the sample. Specimen: PBMCs. These receptor sequences come from a man aged 45-65 years in good health and CMV-seronegative.

Regarding this clone: Other nucleotide sequences in the sample specify the same CDR3. The rearrangement uses TRBV19 and TRBJ1-1; D is ambiguous. This CDR3 contains 13 residues. Per the germline V gene, CDR1 is LNHDA and CDR2 is SQIVND (reference sequence). V shed 4 bases and J shed 0 bases, with 6 bases lying between them. CDR3 sequence: CASSTGMNTEAFF. CDR3 sequence (DNA): TGTGCCAGTAGTACAGGAATGAACACTGAAGCTTTCTTT.

The rearrangement uses TRBV6-6 and TRBJ2-7, with 8 bases fitting TRBD1. The CDR3 sequence is 13 residues long. Germline loops: CDR1 MNHNY, CDR2 SVGAGI (reference sequence). V dropped 5 bases and J dropped 2; count of bases not matched to a gene: 2. The CDR3 region is CASSRQGTYEQYF. CDR3 nucleotide sequence: TGTGCCAGCAGTAGACAGGGGACCTACGAGCAGTACTTC.

The rearrangement uses TRBV5-4 and TRBJ2-7; 11 bases align to TRBD1. The CDR3 loop spans 14 amino acids. Looked up from germline, CDR1 is SGHNT and CDR2 is YYREEE (reference sequence). The J segment lost 6 bases and the V segment lost 0 bases, leaving 2 bases of the junction unmatched. CDR3 region: CASSLAGTGGEQYF. Here the CDR3 DNA reads TGTGCCAGCAGCTTGGCCGGGACAGGGGGCGAGCAGTACTTC.

The J gene is TRBJ2-1, the V gene TRBV10-1, with TRBD2 matching over 14 bases. The CDR3 extends over 19 amino acids. J lost 9 bases, V lost 4 bases, and 17 bases had no gene match. CDR1 WNHNN and CDR2 SYGVQD come from the germline V gene (reference sequence). The CDR3 sequence is CASSGHGLGTSGSDAEQFF. The CDR3 nucleotides are TGCGCCAGCAGTGGACATGGCCTAGGGACTAGCGGGAGTGACGCTGAGCAGTTCTTC.

This clone was counted only a few times. The CDR3 is CASRQALNYGYTF. The CDR3 coding sequence is TGTGCCAGCAGACAGGCCCTTAACTATGGCTACACCTTC. The gene calls are TRBV11-2 and TRBJ1-2; possibly TRBD1 for D (5 bases). Per the germline V gene, CDR1 is SGHAT and CDR2 is FQNNGV. CDR3 length: 13 residues. V was pared by 6 bases and J by 1 base, with 9 bases between.

Only a few counts were recorded for this clone. V and J are TRBV5-3 and TRBJ2-3, with 8 bases identical to TRBD2. TRBV5-3 is an ORF, with its function uncertain. CDR3 length: 15 amino acids. Losses at the gene ends were 4 bases for V and 1 base for J; bases not matched to a gene: 5. Here the CDR3 DNA reads TGTGCCAGAAGCCTTACGACTAGCGGCACAGATACGCAGTATTTT. Protein sequence: CARSLTTSGTDTQYF.

The rearrangement joins TRBV4-1 to TRBJ2-1; TRBD2 matches at 9 bases. Germline lookup yields CDR1 MGHRA and CDR2 YSYEKL. The V segment lost 2 bases and the J segment 10 bases; nucleotides outside the gene matches: 12. The CDR3 spans 16 residues. The CDR3 loop is CASSQFGGRAQGEQFF. The CDR3 coding sequence is TGCGCCAGCAGCCAATTCGGCGGGAGGGCCCAGGGCGAGCAGTTCTTC.

This chain joins TRBV6-1 and TRBJ2-1; 8 bases are a match to TRBD2. CDR3 length: 15 amino acids. Per germline, CDR1 MNHNS and CDR2 SASEGT. J lost 8 bases, V lost 6 bases, and 12 bases had no gene match. The CDR3 nucleotides are TGTGCCAGCAGCCCCGTGGGTAGCGGGATACATGAGCAGTTCTTC. This encodes CASSPVGSGIHEQFF.

This clone was seen only a few times. J is TRBJ2-7 and V is TRBV5-6, with TRBD1 matching 10 bases. The ends lost 0 bases at V and 7 bases at J; junction bases unmatched: 7. In germline, CDR1 is SGHDT, CDR2 YYEEEE. The CDR3 totals 15 residues. CDR3 in DNA: TGTGCCAGCAGCTTGGTAGACAGGGGGCTTGGAGAGCAGTACTTC. Its protein is CASSLVDRGLGEQYF.

The chain joins TRBV29-1 to TRBJ2-1; no definite D call. This CDR3 is 13 amino acids long. CDR1 is SQVTM, CDR2 ANQGSEA, per germline. Trimming shortened V by 3 bases and J by 2 bases, and 8 bases separated the two germline ends. In nucleotides, the CDR3 is TGCAGCGTTGATCGGGTGGCCTACAATGAGCAGTTCTTC. Residues: CSVDRVAYNEQFF.

This clone appeared once. The chain recombines TRBV18 with TRBJ1-2, with a possible D match to TRBD1 (6 bases). The CDR3 consists of 14 residues. The V gene lost 3 bases and the J gene lost 5 bases, with 13 bases spanning the gap. CDR1 is KGHSH and CDR2 is LQKENI in the germline V gene. CDR3 nucleotide sequence: TGTGCCAGCTCACCCCAGGACAGCCCGTATGGCTACACCTTC. It yields the protein CASSPQDSPYGYTF.

V is TRBV20-1 and J is TRBJ2-1; 9 nucleotides agree with TRBD2. Germline-derived CDR1 and CDR2 are DFQATT and SNEGSKA (reference sequence). V was clipped by 4 bases and J by 9 bases; unmatched bases: 1. The CDR3 length is 11 residues. The CDR3: CSATAGGEQFF. Here the CDR3 DNA reads TGCAGTGCTACAGCGGGAGGTGAGCAGTTCTTC.

V and J are TRBV2 and TRBJ1-5, with D uncertain. Germline V gene lookup returns CDR1 SNHLY and CDR2 FYNNEI. Trimming took off 3 bases at V and 8 bases at J, with 20 bases between the two ends. This CDR3 has 16 residues. CDR3 residues: CASSEPFKMTSEPQHF. For the CDR3, the DNA is TGTGCCAGCAGTGAGCCCTTTAAGATGACATCTGAGCCCCAGCATTTT.

The gene calls are TRBV10-3 and TRBJ2-7, with D possibly matching TRBD2 (5 bases). Trimming shortened V by 4 bases and J by 3 bases, and 10 bases separated the two germline ends. Germline V gene data show CDR1 as ENHRY and CDR2 as SYGVKD. CDR3 length: 13 amino acids. The CDR3 reads CAISVGDFYEQYF. For the CDR3, the DNA is TGTGCCATCAGTGTCGGGGATTTCTACGAGCAGTACTTC.

There are a few counts of this clone. The chain joins TRBV7-2 to TRBJ2-1; the D gene is possibly TRBD2 (5 bases). CDR1 SGHTA and CDR2 FQGNSA come from the germline V gene. Trimming left V 4 bases short and J 9 bases short, with 10 bases between. The length of the CDR3 is 12 residues. The CDR3 DNA reads TGTGCCAGCAGCTCGTATGGAGGTGAGCAGTTCTTC. This sequence encodes CASSSYGGEQFF.